Presented here are 22 T cell receptor beta chains from one specimen sequenced in a study of shared clonotypes between healthy human individuals. Repertoires were generated with immunoSEQ multiplex PCR, while TCRdb's copy carries only in-frame clones and drops some. The table has around 2.1 million clones, 90% to 97% seen once; the top ten hold more than 0.1%. Sequenced sample: naive CD4+ T cells sorted from blood. As for subset: CD45RA+ positively selected. The origin of the receptors is a man aged 18 to 35 in good health.

This rearrangement joins TRBV9 to TRBJ2-6, with D hard to call. With 0 bases removed from V and 4 bases from J, the gap between germline ends came to 11 bases. Germline V CDR1 and CDR2: SGDLS, YYNGEE. This CDR3 is 16 amino acids long. The CDR3 DNA reads TGTGCCAGCAGCGTAGCTTCCTTTGGAGGGGCCAACGTCCTGACTTTC. Translation gives CASSVASFGGANVLTF.

The V and J genes are TRBV9 and TRBJ1-2, with a weak D call TRBD1 (6 bases). The germline V and J ends were trimmed by 4 bases and 4 bases, with 20 bases remaining between them. Germline assignment: CDR1 SGDLS and CDR2 YYNGEE. This CDR3 is built from 16 residues. CDR3 nucleotides: TGTGCCAGCAGCTCCCGACTCACAGGGCTCGGCTATGGCTACACCTTC. Its translation is CASSSRLTGLGYGYTF.

V and J are TRBV5-4 and TRBJ1-3; D perhaps matches TRBD1 (5 bases). The CDR3 extends over 14 amino acids. Germline V gene lookup returns CDR1 SGHNT and CDR2 YYREEE (reference sequence). Trimming removed 3 bases at V and 3 bases at J, with 10 bases between. The CDR3 spells CASSSQGGGNTIYF. The CDR3 region has the DNA TGTGCCAGCAGCTCCCAGGGTGGTGGAAACACCATATATTTT. The entire variable domain, with the rest obtained from reference TRBV5-4 and TRBJ1-3, is as follows: ETGVTQSPTHLIKTRGQQVTLRCSSQSGHNTVSWYQQALGQGPQFIFQYYREEENGRGNFPPRFSGLQFPNYSSELNVNALELDDSALYLCASSSQGGGNTIYFGEGSWLTVV.

This clone was seen more than once but under ten times. As DNA, the CDR3 is TGTGCCAGTAGTATTCGAGAGGGTAATGGCTACACCTTC. Amino acid sequence: CASSIREGNGYTF. This rearrangement joins TRBV19 to TRBJ1-2; the D is unclear. This CDR3 comprises 13 residues. The ends were cut back, 3 bases at V and 6 bases at J, with 11 bases in the middle. Germline loops: CDR1 LNHDA, CDR2 SQIVND (reference sequence). Variable domain in full (rest from reference TRBV19 and TRBJ1-2): DGGITQSPKYLFRKEGQNVTLSCEQNLNHDAMYWYRQDPGQGLRLIYYSQIVNDFQKGDIAEGYSVSREKKESFPLTVTSAQKNPTAFYLCASSIREGNGYTFGSGTRLTVV.

The gene calls are TRBV10-1 and TRBJ1-2; D is unresolved. CDR1 WNHNN and CDR2 SYGVQD come from the germline V gene (reference sequence). The CDR3 is 13 residues long. V lost 4 bases to trimming and J lost 2 bases, with 8 bases between them. Written as DNA, the CDR3 is TGCGCCAGCAGTGGTAACTCAAACTATGGCTACACCTTC. Translation: CASSGNSNYGYTF.

The chain links TRBV6-4 to TRBJ2-3, with a possible D match to TRBD1 (5 bases). CDR3 length: 14 residues. Germline V gene data show CDR1 as MRHNA and CDR2 as SNTAGT. Trimming stripped 3 bases from V and 3 bases from J, with 10 bases between. The CDR3 region is CASSDQGWTDTQYF. The CDR3 region has the DNA TGTGCCAGCAGTGATCAGGGTTGGACAGATACGCAGTATTTT.

The gene calls are TRBV15 and TRBJ1-2, with 7 bases fitting TRBD1. CDR1 and CDR2 from the germline V gene are LNHNV and YYDKDF (reference sequence). This CDR3 comprises 16 residues. V lost 0 bases to trimming and J lost 3 bases; unmatched junction nucleotides: 7. This CDR3 is CATSRDPSGTDYGYTF. CDR3 in DNA: TGTGCCACCAGCAGAGATCCCTCCGGGACAGACTATGGCTACACCTTC.

The chain links TRBV15 to TRBJ1-1, with D possibly matching TRBD1 (5 bases). Germline CDR1 is LNHNV and CDR2 is YYDKDF (reference sequence). V was shortened by 0 bases and J by 7 bases, with 12 bases between the two germline ends. The CDR3 is 14 residues long. The CDR3 here is CATSRDGNRLEAFF. CDR3 DNA: TGTGCCACCAGCAGAGATGGGAACAGGCTTGAAGCTTTCTTT.

The chain is built from TRBV29-1 and TRBJ1-1, with a possible D match to TRBD1 (5 bases). Germline CDR1 and CDR2: SQVTM and ANQGSEA. This CDR3 contains 12 residues. V lost 3 bases and J 7 bases, leaving 12 bases between the germline ends. CDR3: CSVEGPGGEAFF. In DNA form, the CDR3 reads TGCAGCGTTGAGGGGCCGGGGGGTGAAGCTTTCTTT.

CDR3 sequence: CASSSTGVGYYGYTF. CDR3 in DNA: TGTGCCAGCAGTTCTACAGGGGTCGGTTACTATGGCTACACCTTC. The rearrangement uses TRBV27 and TRBJ1-2; 7 nucleotides align to TRBD1. The CDR3 is made up of 15 amino acids. J gave up 3 bases and V 4 bases, and 8 bases lay outside the gene matches. Germline CDR1 reads MNHEY; CDR2 reads SMNVEV (reference sequence).

The genes are TRBV10-1 and TRBJ2-5; no clear D. Per germline, CDR1 WNHNN and CDR2 SYGVQD (reference sequence). The CDR3 is 14 residues long. V dropped 7 bases and J dropped 8 bases, with 20 bases sitting between them. CDR3 in amino acids: CASIINRAPFTQYF. CDR3 nucleotide sequence: TGCGCCAGCATCATAAATAGGGCTCCTTTTACCCAGTACTTC.

The chain carries TRBV9 and TRBJ2-1; D is ambiguous. The CDR3 spans 14 residues. Trimming left V 4 bases short and J 3 bases short, with 11 bases between. CDR1 is SGDLS and CDR2 is YYNGEE in the germline V gene. In DNA form, the CDR3 reads TGTGCCAGCAGCACTTTTGGCAGCTACAATGAGCAGTTCTTC. This gives the protein CASSTFGSYNEQFF.

The chain links TRBV6-6 to TRBJ2-7; 10 positions agree with TRBD1. The CDR3 loop spans 14 amino acids. J gave up 3 bases and V 7 bases, and 6 bases lay outside the gene matches. The germline CDR1 and CDR2 sequences are MNHNY and SVGAGI (reference sequence). Here the CDR3 DNA reads TGTGCCAGCAAACGTAGGGACAGGGGCTACGAGCAGTACTTC. This gives the protein CASKRRDRGYEQYF.

The V call is TRBV6-1, the J call TRBJ2-3; D gene unclear. V lost 1 base, J lost 0 bases, and 8 bases lay in between. The CDR3 totals 15 residues. Germline values: CDR1 MNHNS, CDR2 SASEGT. The CDR3 DNA sequence: TGTGCCAGCAGTGAAGGGGGTCGGAGCACAGATACGCAGTATTTT. Translation gives CASSEGGRSTDTQYF.

The table lists this clone with a few counts. J is TRBJ1-2 and V is TRBV19; 7 bases agree with TRBD1. This CDR3 has 11 residues. The trim removed 5 bases at V and 13 bases at J, leaving 7 bases unmatched. Germline CDR1 is LNHDA and CDR2 is SQIVND (reference sequence). Written as DNA, the CDR3 is TGTGCCAGTAGTCCAAGGGACAGTCTCACCTTC. It specifies CASSPRDSLTF.

The gene calls are TRBV9 and TRBJ1-4; possible D gene TRBD1, 5 bases. The germline V gene encodes CDR1 SGDLS and CDR2 YYNGEE. Trimming took off 3 bases at V and 0 bases at J, with 15 bases between the two ends. The CDR3 extends over 17 amino acids. CDR3 in amino acids: CASSEGSWGATNEKLFF. The CDR3 bases are TGTGCCAGCAGCGAGGGCTCCTGGGGGGCAACTAATGAAAAACTGTTTTTT. Variable domain in full (rest from reference TRBV9 and TRBJ1-4): DSGVTQTPKHLITATGQRVTLRCSPRSGDLSVYWYQQSLDQGLQFLIQYYNGEERAKGNILERFSAQQFPDLHSELNLSSLELGDSALYFCASSEGSWGATNEKLFFGSGTQLSVL.

This clone appeared once. This chain links TRBV9 with TRBJ2-5; a possible D gene is TRBD1 (6 bases). CDR1 and CDR2 (germline): SGDLS, YYNGEE. This CDR3 is built from 14 residues. Trimming shortened V by 0 bases and J by 5 bases, and 11 bases separated the two germline ends. The CDR3 bases are TGTGCCAGCAGCGTAGGTGGGGGCTTGGAGACCCAGTACTTC. Its protein is CASSVGGGLETQYF.

The rearrangement links TRBV5-6 to TRBJ1-5; D gene uncertain. CDR1 SGHDT and CDR2 YYEEEE come from the germline V gene. The CDR3 has 15 residues. The germline V and J ends were trimmed by 3 bases and 3 bases, with 13 bases remaining between them. The CDR3 sequence: CASSSGAGVNQPQHF. Written as DNA, the CDR3 is TGTGCCAGCAGCTCCGGAGCCGGAGTCAATCAGCCCCAGCATTTT.

J is TRBJ2-7 and V is TRBV5-4; 8 bases align to TRBD1. Germline V lookup: CDR1 SGHNT, CDR2 YYREEE (reference sequence). The V segment lost 3 bases and the J segment 0 bases; nucleotides outside the gene matches: 11. The CDR3 sequence is 17 residues long. The CDR3: CASSSAGQGRLSYEQYF. CDR3 in DNA: TGTGCCAGCAGCTCCGCCGGACAGGGCCGTCTCTCCTACGAGCAGTACTTC.

The V gene is TRBV6-1, the J gene TRBJ1-5, with 9 bases matching TRBD1. V was pared by 3 bases and J by 7 bases, with 4 bases of the junction left unmatched. Per germline, CDR1 MNHNS and CDR2 SASEGT. This CDR3 is built from 14 residues. Here the CDR3 DNA reads TGTGCCAGCAGTGAGGGGACAGGGTCACAGCCCCAGCATTTT. Its translation is CASSEGTGSQPQHF.

The chain is built from TRBV27 and TRBJ1-1, with a tentative D call TRBD1 (6 bases). The CDR3 spans 12 residues. Trimming stripped 6 bases from V and 8 bases from J, with 13 bases between. Germline V gene lookup returns CDR1 MNHEY and CDR2 SMNVEV (reference sequence). CDR3 bases: TGTGCCAGCAGCAGTACAGGGTCCGAAGCTTTCTTT. Its protein product is CASSSTGSEAFF.

The chain combines TRBV6-5 with TRBJ2-7; 7 positions match TRBD2. Germline V CDR1 and CDR2: MNHEY, SVGAGI. V was clipped by 0 bases and J by 2 bases; unmatched bases: 7. The CDR3 length is 16 residues. CDR3 DNA: TGTGCCAGCAGTTACTCGATGGGTCTAGCGGCCTACGAGCAGTACTTC. This encodes CASSYSMGLAAYEQYF.